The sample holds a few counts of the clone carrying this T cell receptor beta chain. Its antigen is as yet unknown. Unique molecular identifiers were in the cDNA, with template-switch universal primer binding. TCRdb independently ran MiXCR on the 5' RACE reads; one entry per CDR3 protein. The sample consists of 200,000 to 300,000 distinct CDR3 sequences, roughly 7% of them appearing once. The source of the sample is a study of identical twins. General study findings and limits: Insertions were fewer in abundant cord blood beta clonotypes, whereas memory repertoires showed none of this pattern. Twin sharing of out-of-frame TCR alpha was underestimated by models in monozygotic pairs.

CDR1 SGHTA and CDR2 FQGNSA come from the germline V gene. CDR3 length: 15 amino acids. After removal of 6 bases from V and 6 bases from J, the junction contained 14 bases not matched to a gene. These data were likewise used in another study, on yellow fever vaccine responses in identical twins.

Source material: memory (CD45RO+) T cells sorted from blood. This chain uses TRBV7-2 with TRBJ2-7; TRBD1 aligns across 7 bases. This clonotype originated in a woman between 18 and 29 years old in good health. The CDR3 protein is CASRLARDSFSEQYF. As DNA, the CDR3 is TGTGCCAGCAGGCTGGCCCGGGACAGTTTCTCCGAGCAGTACTTC.